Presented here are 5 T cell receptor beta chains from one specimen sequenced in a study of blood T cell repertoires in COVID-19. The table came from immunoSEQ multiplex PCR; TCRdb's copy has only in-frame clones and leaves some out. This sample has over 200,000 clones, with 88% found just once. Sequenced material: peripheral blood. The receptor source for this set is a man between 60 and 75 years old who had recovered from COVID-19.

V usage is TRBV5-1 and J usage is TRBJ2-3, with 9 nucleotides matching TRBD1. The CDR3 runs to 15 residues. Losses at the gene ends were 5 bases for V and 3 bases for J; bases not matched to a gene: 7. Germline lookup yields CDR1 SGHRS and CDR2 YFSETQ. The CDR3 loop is CASSEGQGKTDTQYF. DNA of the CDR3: TGCGCCAGCAGTGAGGGACAGGGTAAGACAGATACGCAGTATTTT.

CDR3 in amino acids: CASRRQYGYTF. The CDR3 region has the DNA TGTGCCAGCCGAAGACAGTATGGCTACACCTTC. The chain is built from TRBV6-5 and TRBJ1-2, with TRBD1 as a possible D gene (5 bases). Germline CDR1 reads MNHEY; CDR2 reads SVGAGI. V was clipped by 8 bases and J by 5 bases, with 9 bases between them. The CDR3 runs to 11 residues.

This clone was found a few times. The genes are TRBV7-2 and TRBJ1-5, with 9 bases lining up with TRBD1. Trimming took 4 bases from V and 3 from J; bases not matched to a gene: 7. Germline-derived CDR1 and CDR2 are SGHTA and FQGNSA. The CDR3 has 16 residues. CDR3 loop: CASSSFGTGNNQPQHF. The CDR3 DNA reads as TGTGCCAGCAGCTCTTTCGGGACAGGGAACAATCAGCCCCAGCATTTT.

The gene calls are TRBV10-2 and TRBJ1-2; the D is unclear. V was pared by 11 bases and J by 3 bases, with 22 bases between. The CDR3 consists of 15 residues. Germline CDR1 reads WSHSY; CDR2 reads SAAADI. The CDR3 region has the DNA TGCGCCTCAGCAGCGGGAGCACTAGATTACTATGGCTACACCTTC. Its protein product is CASAAGALDYYGYTF.

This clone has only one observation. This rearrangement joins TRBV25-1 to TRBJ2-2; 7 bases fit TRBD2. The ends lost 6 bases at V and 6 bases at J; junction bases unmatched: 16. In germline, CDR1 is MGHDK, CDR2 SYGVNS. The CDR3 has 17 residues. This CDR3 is CASSASGTKSPAGELFF. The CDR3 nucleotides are TGTGCCAGCAGCGCCTCGGGGACTAAATCTCCAGCCGGGGAGCTGTTTTTT.